This T cell receptor (beta chain) was obtained from a study of Ad26.COV2.S vaccination and SARS-CoV-2 variants. The study's findings and limits: Possibly, TCR breadth and depth analyses underestimated total T cell responses.

A word on this clone: Antigen unknown.

The CDR3 length is 16 residues. V lost 0 bases and J lost 4, with 15 bases in between. Germline V gives CDR1 LNHNV, CDR2 YYDKDF (reference sequence). Specified treatment: roughly 20 received Ad26.COV2.S at low or high dose, single or two shots; roughly five received placebo; per-sample allocation not given. Sampling happened 63 days after the first vaccine or placebo injection. TCRdb keeps only in-frame clones here, not all; method: immunoSEQ multiplex PCR. The table includes 380,000 or so clones, 83% detected once. This chain uses TRBV15 with TRBJ2-5; TRBD1 or TRBD2 may be the D gene (6 bases each). Here the sequenced sample was peripheral blood, taken in a trial of Ad26.COV2.S vaccine versus placebo. The receptor was isolated from a person aged 18 to 59 who received the Ad26.COV2.S COVID-19 vaccine or a placebo. The CDR3 nucleotides read TGTGCCACCAGCAGAGATCAGGGGTTGGAGGGAGAGACCCAGTACTTC. It specifies CATSRDQGLEGETQYF.